These 25 T cell receptor beta chains share one sample of origin, sequenced in a study of CD8 T cells in ankylosing spondylitis. Points from the study as a whole: Blood of patients with ankylosing spondylitis appeared to be characterized by a TCR beta motif of about eight highly homologous variants.

Their target antigens are unknown. One entry per CDR3 protein results from TCRdb running MiXCR on the 5' RACE reads. The sample holds fewer than 550,000 distinct CDR3 sequences; approximately 5% are singletons and the top ten take roughly 3.2%. The specimen was blood, either unsorted or a sorted T cell fraction (not recorded which). The receptors stem from a male donor with ankylosing spondylitis.

In its sample, this clonotype was seen many times. This chain uses TRBV12-3 or TRBV12-4 with TRBJ2-1; D may be TRBD2 (6 bases). The CDR3 has 14 residues. Trimming shortened V by 3 bases and J by 9 bases, and 15 bases separated the two germline ends. CDR3 nucleotides: TGTGCCAGCAGTTTTCTGACTAGTGATGGTGAGCAGTTCTTC. It specifies CASSFLTSDGEQFF.

Many counts were recorded for this clonotype. This chain uses TRBV12-3 or TRBV12-4 with TRBJ1-5, with D uncertain. The CDR3 runs 16 residues. V lost 2 bases to trimming and J lost 0 bases, with 11 bases between them. The CDR3 protein is CASSLLRTASNQPQHF. CDR3 coding DNA: TGTGCCAGCAGTTTACTCAGGACTGCTAGCAATCAGCCCCAGCATTTT.

This clonotype has at least ten counts. The V and J genes are TRBV10-3 and TRBJ2-5; D is possibly TRBD1 (6 bases). CDR3 length: 13 amino acids. V lost 5 bases to trimming and J lost 5 bases, with 12 bases between them. CDR1 ENHRY and CDR2 SYGVKD come from the germline V gene. The CDR3 region has the DNA TGTGCCATCAGTCCAACAGGGAGCGAGACCCAGTACTTC. Translated, it gives CAISPTGSETQYF.

In this sample, this clonotype turned up many times. The V and J genes are TRBV5-1 and TRBJ1-2; 7 positions match TRBD1. Germline assignment: CDR1 SGHRS and CDR2 YFSETQ. The junction had 4 bases not matched to a gene; V was cut back by 1 base and J by 4 bases. The CDR3 has 14 amino acids. CDR3 sequence (DNA): TGCGCCAGCAGCTTGCAGTCAGGGGGCTATGGCTACACCTTC. Its protein product is CASSLQSGGYGYTF.

At least ten counts were recorded for this clonotype. This chain joins TRBV12-3 or TRBV12-4 and TRBJ2-4; tentative D call: TRBD2 (6 bases). The CDR3 has 16 amino acids. V was cut by 6 bases and J by 0 bases, with 15 bases left in between. CDR3 amino acids: CASRDRMEGAKNIQYF. In DNA, the CDR3 is TGTGCCAGCAGGGATCGTATGGAGGGAGCCAAAAACATTCAGTACTTC.

The sample holds many counts of this clonotype. J is TRBJ1-1 and V is TRBV12-3 or TRBV12-4; D is undetermined. The CDR3 has 14 amino acids. The germline V and J ends were trimmed by 4 bases and 5 bases, with 14 bases remaining between them. CDR3 nucleotide sequence: TGTGCCAGCAGTTCCGTGGGGAGAGATACTGAAGCTTTCTTT. Amino acids: CASSSVGRDTEAFF.

The table lists this clonotype with many counts. The genes are TRBV4-3 and TRBJ1-2; D is perhaps TRBD1 (6 bases). The CDR3 extends over 14 amino acids. Trimming removed 4 bases from V and 0 bases from J, with 9 bases in between. CDR1 is LGHNA, CDR2 YSLEER, per germline. The CDR3 loop reads CASSLRGTNYGYTF. CDR3 nucleotides: TGCGCCAGCAGCCTCAGGGGTACTAACTATGGCTACACCTTC.

V and J are TRBV3-1 and TRBJ1-1; D perhaps matches TRBD1 (5 bases). The V end was cut by 4 bases, the J end by 4 bases, with 16 bases between. Germline V gives CDR1 LGHDT, CDR2 YNNKEL (reference sequence). The CDR3 covers 15 residues. The CDR3, as DNA: TGTGCCAGCAGCCTCCTTGGGGGAGGCGGCACTGAAGCTTTCTTT. It translates to CASSLLGGGGTEAFF. The full variable domain, rest sourced from reference TRBV3-1 and TRBJ1-1, is DTAVSQTPKYLVTQMGNDKSIKCEQNLGHDTMYWYKQDSKKFLKIMFSYNNKELIINETVPNRFSPKSPDKAHLNLHINSLELGDSAVYFCASSLLGGGGTEAFFGQGTRLTVV.

Note on this clonotype: A much larger clone lies one base from this, so it may be a read error. The V call is TRBV6-5, the J call TRBJ2-1; 8 bases fit TRBD1. V was clipped by 6 bases and J by 11 bases; unmatched bases: 6. The CDR3 consists of 12 residues. From germline, CDR1 is MNHEY and CDR2 SVGAGI. CDR3 loop: CASRYGTGKQFF. The CDR3 DNA reads as TGTGCCAGCAGATATGGGACAGGTAAGCAGTTCTTC.

This clonotype was seen many times. The V call is TRBV4-2, the J call TRBJ1-1, with TRBD1 identical over 10 bases. After removal of 3 bases from V and 1 base from J, the junction contained 5 bases not matched to a gene. The germline CDR1 and CDR2 sequences are LGHNA and YNFKEQ. The CDR3 is 16 amino acids. Here the CDR3 reads CASSHSGTGENTEAFF. The CDR3 bases are TGTGCCAGCAGCCATTCCGGGACAGGGGAGAACACTGAAGCTTTCTTT.

There are many counts of this clonotype. Here the CDR3 reads CASSLYSSLRSYGYTF. In nucleotides, the CDR3 is TGCGCCAGCAGCTTATACAGTTCCCTAAGGAGCTATGGCTACACCTTC. This chain links TRBV5-1 with TRBJ1-2; D not resolved. The CDR3 runs to 16 residues. Per germline, CDR1 SGHRS and CDR2 YFSETQ. V shed 2 bases and J shed 4 bases, with 18 bases lying between them.

The chain is built from TRBV27 and TRBJ2-1; no reliable D call. CDR3 length: 18 residues. Trimming stripped 5 bases from V and 4 bases from J, with 24 bases between. CDR1 and CDR2 from the germline V gene are MNHEY and SMNVEV (reference sequence). CDR3 amino acids: CASSPRILDRTLYNEQFF. The CDR3 DNA sequence: TGTGCCAGCAGTCCCCGAATTCTTGACCGCACCCTTTACAATGAGCAGTTCTTC.

This clonotype was seen at least ten times. The V and J genes are TRBV6-2 or TRBV6-3 and TRBJ1-1; 8 bases agree with TRBD1. The CDR3 is 14 residues long. Looked up from germline, CDR1 is MNHEY and CDR2 is SVGEGT. The V gene end was trimmed by 6 bases and the J gene end by 9 bases; junction bases not matched to a gene: 12. CDR3 sequence reads: CASSPDRGSRKAFF. CDR3 in DNA: TGTGCCAGCAGCCCCGACAGGGGTAGCCGAAAAGCTTTCTTT.

This clonotype was found a few times. V is TRBV5-1 and J is TRBJ2-5; tentative D call: TRBD2 (6 bases). CDR1 and CDR2 from the germline V gene are SGHRS and YFSETQ. V was trimmed by 3 bases and J by 1 base, leaving 10 bases between them. The CDR3 sequence is 14 residues long. The CDR3 DNA reads as TGCGCCAGCAGCTGGAGGGATCTCCAAGAGACCCAGTACTTC. Translated: CASSWRDLQETQYF.

This clonotype has at least ten counts. CDR3 coding DNA: TGCAGTGCACAAGCCGGGACAGGGATCTACGAGCAGTACTTC. Its protein is CSAQAGTGIYEQYF. The V and J genes are TRBV20-1 and TRBJ2-7, with 9 nucleotides matching TRBD1. The CDR3 loop spans 14 amino acids. Germline V gene sequence: CDR1 DFQATT, CDR2 SNEGSKA (reference sequence). V lost 6 bases, J lost 3 bases, and 9 bases stayed unmatched.

About this clonotype itself: This clone may be a read error of a much larger clone one base away. The chain carries TRBV29-1 and TRBJ2-1, with 7 nucleotides matching TRBD2. V lost 3 bases and J lost 5; bases outside the gene matches: 10. The CDR3 extends over 15 amino acids. Germline V CDR1 and CDR2: SQVTM, ANQGSEA. Written as DNA, the CDR3 is TGCAGCGTTGATGGGCTAGCGGCAGGGAACAATGAGCAGTTCTTC. It translates to CSVDGLAAGNNEQFF.

This clonotype was found many times. The chain carries TRBV3-1 and TRBJ1-1; D may be TRBD1 (6 bases). CDR1 is LGHDT and CDR2 is YNNKEL in the germline V gene (reference sequence). The V end was cut by 3 bases, the J end by 4 bases, with 9 bases between. This CDR3 is 13 amino acids long. The DNA for the CDR3 is TGTGCCAGCAGCCACAGGGGAGGCACTGAAGCTTTCTTT. As protein: CASSHRGGTEAFF.

V gene TRBV20-1 combines with J gene TRBJ1-1; possibly TRBD1 for D (6 bases). V lost 5 bases and J 0 bases, leaving 13 bases between the germline ends. Germline V lookup: CDR1 DFQATT, CDR2 SNEGSKA (reference sequence). The CDR3 runs to 14 residues. The CDR3: CSAGVPGVNTEAFF. CDR3 DNA sequence: TGCAGTGCTGGCGTTCCAGGGGTGAACACTGAAGCTTTCTTT.

This clonotype was counted at least ten times. The CDR3 DNA follows: TGTGCCAGCGGGGGGTGGGGTACTGAAGCTTTCTTT. This codes for CASGGWGTEAFF. The chain couples TRBV6-6 to TRBJ1-1, with a possible D match to TRBD1 (5 bases). This CDR3 comprises 12 residues. Germline CDR1 reads MNHNY; CDR2 reads SVGAGI (reference sequence). Trimming took 8 bases from V and 5 from J, leaving 12 bases between them.

The V gene is TRBV12-3 or TRBV12-4, the J gene TRBJ2-3; tentatively, D is TRBD1 (6 bases). V lost 6 bases, J lost 6 bases, and 13 bases lay in between. The length of the CDR3 is 13 residues. DNA of the CDR3: TGTGCCAGCAGGTCAGGTGGGGGCGATACGCAGTATTTT. This translates into CASRSGGGDTQYF.

This clonotype appeared a few times. The V and J genes are TRBV5-5 and TRBJ2-6; TRBD2 matches at 9 bases. Per germline, CDR1 SGHKS and CDR2 YYEKEE (reference sequence). The junction had 4 bases not matched to a gene; V was cut back by 0 bases and J by 0 bases. CDR3 size: 18 residues. The CDR3 loop is CASSLVLAGNSGANVLTF. CDR3 nucleotides: TGTGCCAGCAGCTTGGTGCTAGCGGGGAACTCTGGGGCCAACGTCCTGACTTTC.

This clonotype was counted between two and nine times. This rearrangement joins TRBV3-1 to TRBJ1-1; a weak D match, TRBD1 (5 bases). The CDR3 runs to 12 residues. Trimming pared 3 bases from V and 10 bases from J, leaving 12 bases between. CDR1 is LGHDT and CDR2 is YNNKEL in the germline V gene (reference sequence). The CDR3 coding sequence is TGTGCCAGCAGCCAGGAGGGACGTGGAGCTTTCTTT. This sequence encodes CASSQEGRGAFF.

This clonotype was observed many times. J is TRBJ2-5 and V is TRBV29-1; no reliable D call. Germline V gives CDR1 SQVTM, CDR2 ANQGSEA. Between the trimmed V and J ends, which lost 4 bases and 0 bases, there was a span of 9 bases. There are 13 residues in the CDR3. DNA of the CDR3: TGCAGCGTTGTACCAACAGACCAAGAGACCCAGTACTTC. This codes for CSVVPTDQETQYF.

In its sample, this clonotype was seen many times. This rearrangement joins TRBV21-1 to TRBJ2-3; TRBD1 is the table's D call and was not checked against the DNA. TRBV21-1 is annotated as a pseudogene. The CDR3 totals 14 residues. CDR3 nucleotides: TGTGCCAGCAGCGATCAGACAGAGACAGATACGCAGTATTTT. Translating gives CASSDQTETDTQYF.

This clonotype occurred many times. The rearrangement links TRBV20-1 to TRBJ2-5, with 8 bases lining up with TRBD2. Germline V CDR1 and CDR2: DFQATT, SNEGSKA (reference sequence). The V gene end was trimmed by 5 bases and the J gene end by 4 bases; junction bases not matched to a gene: 6. This CDR3 spans 13 amino acids. The CDR3 DNA follows: TGCAGTGCTCCCGGGGGGGCGGGAGAGACCCAGTACTTC. It yields the protein CSAPGGAGETQYF.